This T cell receptor (beta chain) was sequenced in a study of blood T cell repertoires in COVID-19. About the study: COVID-19 samples collected from the United States, Italy and Spain covered acute and convalescent phases. PBMCs, B-cell-depleted T cells, or T cells were the source of the cDNA or gDNA that made up the material.

The authors' processing: Reference gene primer amplification gave nucleated cell count estimates. Sequencing used immunoSEQ multiplex PCR; TCRdb keeps in-frame clones, though not all of them. V, J and clone size are those of that table, while D and trimming were read from the DNA. The sample lists fewer than 400,000 clones, approximately 83% occurring once. This clone was counted once. Each recovered donor of Cohort 3 presented with two negative PCRs, clearance, or symptom resolution. CDR3 length: 17 residues. V trimming: 2 bases; J trimming: 5 bases; junction bases outside the gene matches: 13. Germline V CDR1 and CDR2: MRHNA, SNTAGT.

The TCR sequence derives from a young man who had recovered from COVID-19. The sample taken for sequencing was PBMCs or T cells enriched from blood (not recorded which). The chain recombines TRBV6-4 with TRBJ1-2, with 8 bases aligning to TRBD1. CDR3 loop: CASSDTDRGSAVYGYTF. DNA of the CDR3: TGTGCCAGCAGTGACACAGACAGGGGTTCGGCAGTTTATGGCTACACCTTC.